The 26 T cell receptor beta chains below were found in one sample sequenced in a study of regulatory T cells in long-lasting Graves disease. Time point denoted: newly diagnosed GD, antithyroid drugs for less than 3 months. After RNA was extracted from PBMCs, the TCR library was made from it. Arm-PCR of CDR3 regions and iRepertoire HTBI primers were used to build TCR beta libraries. MiXCR, applied by TCRdb to the multiplex PCR reads, yields one record per CDR3 protein. The data contain 680,000 or so distinct CDR3 sequences, approximately 15% of them singletons. A further study also used this sample, focusing on T cells in Graves' hyperthyroidism and ophthalmopathy.

The sample consisted of peripheral blood mononuclear cells (PBMCs), taken at new diagnosis, from a patient treated with antithyroid drugs. Receptors were obtained from a woman aged 25 to 39 with Graves disease.

This clonotype was counted a few times. The rearrangement joins TRBV12-3 or TRBV12-4 to TRBJ1-5, with no clear D. This CDR3 has 15 amino acids. Trimming pared 8 bases from V and 7 bases from J, leaving 21 bases between. This CDR3 reads CASGYNPSVGQPQHF. In nucleotides, the CDR3 is TGTGCCAGCGGATACAACCCCTCGGTGGGGCAGCCCCAGCATTTT.

The chain combines TRBV7-2 with TRBJ2-1; TRBD2 agrees at 9 bases. This CDR3 spans 15 amino acids. Germline V lookup: CDR1 SGHTA, CDR2 FQGNSA. V lost 2 bases, J lost 4 bases, and 3 bases stayed unmatched. CDR3 in amino acids: CASSLRAGGYNEQFF. CDR3 DNA: TGTGCCAGCAGCTTAAGAGCGGGAGGTTACAATGAGCAGTTCTTC.

The chain has TRBV20-1 and TRBJ2-7; 7 bases agree with TRBD1. Germline loops: CDR1 DFQATT, CDR2 SNEGSKA (reference sequence). The CDR3 is 14 amino acids. Unmatched junction bases numbered 8, after V lost 3 bases and J lost 3 bases. As DNA, the CDR3 is TGCAGTGCTAGCCCGGGACAGAGCATCTACGAGCAGTACTTC. Translating gives CSASPGQSIYEQYF.

The CDR3 here is CAISESVRGYEQYF. The DNA of the CDR3 is TGTGCCATCAGTGAGTCGGTTAGGGGGTACGAGCAGTACTTC. The rearrangement links TRBV10-3 to TRBJ2-7; tentatively, D is TRBD1 (6 bases). This CDR3 contains 14 residues. V lost 0 bases and J lost 4, with 10 bases in between. In germline, CDR1 is ENHRY, CDR2 SYGVKD.

V usage is TRBV27 and J usage is TRBJ2-1, with 8 positions matching TRBD1. The germline V gene encodes CDR1 MNHEY and CDR2 SMNVEV (reference sequence). The junction had 13 bases not matched to a gene; V was cut back by 3 bases and J by 12 bases. The CDR3 length is 15 residues. The CDR3 nucleotides read TGTGCCAGCAGTTTTAAGGACAGGGTCTCCGGGGGGCAGTTCTTC. This translates into CASSFKDRVSGGQFF.

This clonotype has at least ten counts. The genes are TRBV28 and TRBJ1-2, with 9 bases identical to TRBD1. The junction had 14 bases not matched to a gene; V was cut back by 6 bases and J by 9 bases. Germline assignment: CDR1 MDHEN and CDR2 SYDVKM. CDR3 length: 15 residues. CDR3 sequence reads: CASRDRGASYMSYTF. CDR3 sequence (DNA): TGTGCCAGCAGAGACAGGGGGGCGAGTTATATGAGCTACACCTTC.

This clonotype was counted between two and nine times. V gene TRBV29-1 combines with J gene TRBJ1-3; D remains ambiguous. V was cut by 6 bases and J by 0 bases, with 12 bases left in between. The CDR3 spans 14 residues. The V gene's germline CDR1 is SQVTM and CDR2 ANQGSEA. Here the CDR3 reads CSVLTVTSGNTIYF. For the CDR3, the DNA is TGCAGCGTGTTGACCGTTACCTCTGGAAACACCATATATTTT.

This clonotype was counted at least ten times. The chain has TRBV28 and TRBJ2-1; 9 nucleotides agree with TRBD2. Germline CDR1 and CDR2: MDHEN and SYDVKM. The CDR3 has 15 amino acids. Trimming cost V 1 base and J 4 bases; bases outside gene matches: 2. The CDR3 sequence: CASSLLTSGYNEQFF. CDR3 in DNA: TGTGCCAGCAGTTTATTGACTAGCGGATACAATGAGCAGTTCTTC.

This clonotype was seen just once. With a much larger clone just one base away, this may be a read error. The CDR3 end shows no conserved phenylalanine or tryptophan, and so a read error is likely. The V call is TRBV6-1, the J call TRBJ2-3; 8 nucleotides agree with TRBD1. Unmatched junction bases numbered 5, after V lost 2 bases and J lost 4 bases. Germline CDR1 MNHNS, CDR2 SASEGT. The CDR3 loop spans 15 amino acids. The CDR3 loop reads CASSELQGVADTQYL. The CDR3 DNA is TGTGCCAGCAGTGAACTACAGGGGGTTGCAGATACGCAGTATCTT.

This clonotype was seen more than once but under ten times. This chain links TRBV2 with TRBJ2-1; D is unresolved. The V end lost 1 base, the J end lost 11 bases, and 15 bases lay between the germline ends. The germline gives CDR1 SNHLY, CDR2 FYNNEI. The length of the CDR3 is 14 residues. The DNA for the CDR3 is TGTGCCAGCAGTGAAGGGATAAGTTCTTTCCAGCAGTTCTTC. Amino acids: CASSEGISSFQQFF. Drawing the rest from reference TRBV2 and TRBJ2-1, the complete variable domain is EPEVTQTPSHQVTQMGQEVILRCVPISNHLYFYWYRQILGQKVEFLVSFYNNEISEKSEIFDDQFSVERPDGSNFTLKIRSTKLEDSAMYFCASSEGISSFQQFFGPGTRLTVL.

This clonotype was found a few times. The chain carries TRBV4-1 and TRBJ2-1; 12 nucleotides match TRBD2. V lost 3 bases, J lost 7 bases, and 7 bases stayed unmatched. The germline CDR1 and CDR2 sequences are MGHRA and YSYEKL. CDR3 length: 16 amino acids. In DNA form, the CDR3 reads TGCGCCAGCAGCCAGCCACTAGCGGGAGGTGGAAATGAGCAGTTCTTC. This sequence encodes CASSQPLAGGGNEQFF.

The V call is TRBV5-6, the J call TRBJ2-7; D is undetermined. Germline V gene lookup returns CDR1 SGHDT and CDR2 YYEEEE. The CDR3 is 12 amino acids. Trimming took off 2 bases at V and 4 bases at J, with 7 bases between the two ends. Here the CDR3 reads CASSLMEYEQYF. The CDR3 nucleotides are TGTGCCAGCAGCTTAATGGAGTACGAGCAGTACTTC.

V is TRBV27 and J is TRBJ2-3, with 10 bases matching TRBD1. J gave up 12 bases and V 6 bases, and 9 bases lay outside the gene matches. Germline-derived CDR1 and CDR2 are MNHEY and SMNVEV (reference sequence). The CDR3 extends over 13 amino acids. CDR3 sequence reads: CASSRRTGGDQYF. The CDR3 region has the DNA TGTGCCAGCAGCCGCCGGACAGGGGGGGACCAGTATTTT.

With regard to this clonotype: It may be a read error: a sequence one base away is much more abundant. This sequence joins TRBV6-2 or TRBV6-3 and TRBJ1-1; no definite D call. In germline, CDR1 is MNHEY, CDR2 SVGEGT. Trimming left V 6 bases short and J 4 bases short, with 18 bases between. The CDR3 is 15 amino acids. CDR3 sequence (DNA): TGTGCCAGCAGCCTCAGTCACTCCGGAAGCACTGAAGCTTTCTTT. This gives the protein CASSLSHSGSTEAFF.

The rearrangement links TRBV3-1 to TRBJ2-3; 13 nucleotides line up with TRBD2. The CDR3 sequence is 18 residues long. In germline, CDR1 is LGHDT, CDR2 YNNKEL (reference sequence). Trimming at V came to 1 base and at J to 6 bases, leaving 10 bases not matched to a gene. The CDR3 loop is CASSQAKGLAGAGDTQYF. CDR3 nucleotides: TGTGCCAGCAGCCAAGCCAAAGGACTAGCGGGAGCAGGGGATACGCAGTATTTT.

This clonotype was recorded at least ten times. The chain uses TRBV29-1 and TRBJ2-1; weak D call: TRBD2 (5 bases). The CDR3 consists of 12 residues. Between the trimmed V and J ends, which lost 3 bases and 7 bases, there was a span of 10 bases. Germline CDR1 and CDR2: SQVTM and ANQGSEA. The CDR3 bases are TGCAGCGTTGAGGAGCTAGCTAATGAGCAGTTCTTC. Protein: CSVEELANEQFF.

The chain recombines TRBV4-2 with TRBJ1-1, with a possible D match to TRBD1 (5 bases). The length of the CDR3 is 16 residues. The ends were cut back, 4 bases at V and 1 base at J, with 16 bases in the middle. Germline V CDR1 and CDR2: LGHNA, YNFKEQ. The CDR3 nucleotides read TGTGCCAGCAGCCCAAATCCAGGGATTGGGAACACTGAAGCTTTCTTT. Its protein product is CASSPNPGIGNTEAFF.

This clonotype was seen ten or more times. One junction end disagrees with the germline gene, perhaps due to a read error. CDR3 in DNA: TGTGCCAGCAGCTCATCGACAGGGTTTTTCTCACCGCGGAGATCAACCCTTTTC. This gives the protein CASSSSTGFFSPRRSTLF. The chain uses TRBV7-8 and TRBJ1-2, with 7 positions matching TRBD1. The CDR3 consists of 18 residues. Germline V CDR1 and CDR2: SGHVS, FQNEAQ.

The chain combines TRBV19 with TRBJ2-3; D may be TRBD2 (5 bases). The germline V and J ends were trimmed by 6 bases and 0 bases, with 16 bases remaining between them. CDR3 length equals 16 residues. Germline V gene lookup returns CDR1 LNHDA and CDR2 SQIVND (reference sequence). CDR3 DNA: TGTGCCAGTAGCTTCGCCGGACTTACTAGCACAGATACGCAGTATTTT. Protein product: CASSFAGLTSTDTQYF.

The gene calls are TRBV28 and TRBJ1-2; D perhaps matches TRBD1 (5 bases). The CDR3 is 14 amino acids. Germline CDR1 is MDHEN and CDR2 is SYDVKM. Between the trimmed V and J ends, which lost 1 base and 6 bases, there was a span of 12 bases. The CDR3 region is CASSLSNRQHGYTF. The CDR3 region has the DNA TGTGCCAGCAGTTTATCCAACAGGCAGCATGGCTACACCTTC.

This clonotype was found a few times. A read error likely explains this, since a far larger clone differs by one base. V gene TRBV3-1 combines with J gene TRBJ2-5, with a tentative D call TRBD2 (6 bases). The CDR3 covers 14 residues. V was cut by 5 bases and J by 2 bases, with 12 bases left in between. From germline, CDR1 is LGHDT and CDR2 YNNKEL (reference sequence). This CDR3 is CASSSTGAQETQYF. For the CDR3, the DNA is TGTGCCAGCAGCTCTACGGGAGCTCAAGAGACCCAGTACTTC.

This clonotype was counted at least ten times. The rearrangement links TRBV10-3 to TRBJ2-1; D is undetermined. Germline lookup yields CDR1 ENHRY and CDR2 SYGVKD. The CDR3 is made up of 13 amino acids. Trimming left V 4 bases short and J 6 bases short, with 10 bases between. CDR3 sequence: CAISVTHGNEQFF. The CDR3 DNA reads as TGTGCCATCAGTGTAACACACGGCAATGAGCAGTTCTTC.

At least ten counts were recorded for this clonotype. The J gene is TRBJ2-3, the V gene TRBV7-9; no firm D call. V lost 1 base and J lost 1, with 12 bases in between. This CDR3 contains 16 residues. CDR1 is SEHNR, CDR2 FQNEAQ, per germline (reference sequence). CDR3 DNA sequence: TGTGCCAGCAGCTTAGAAGTGACGCTACGCACAGATACGCAGTATTTT. Its protein product is CASSLEVTLRTDTQYF.

This clonotype was found a few times. The V call is TRBV5-1, the J call TRBJ2-2; D is undetermined. Germline lookup yields CDR1 SGHRS and CDR2 YFSETQ. The germline V and J ends were trimmed by 1 base and 5 bases, with 6 bases remaining between them. The CDR3 consists of 13 residues. Here the CDR3 reads CASSLLLTGELFF. The DNA for the CDR3 is TGCGCCAGCAGCTTGTTGTTGACCGGGGAGCTGTTTTTT.

The V and J genes are TRBV7-9 and TRBJ2-3, with 13 positions matching TRBD2. V lost 5 bases, J lost 5 bases, and 4 bases stayed unmatched. The germline V gene has CDR1 SEHNR and CDR2 FQNEAQ (reference sequence). The CDR3 loop spans 15 amino acids. Written as DNA, the CDR3 is TGTGCCAGCAGCCCTAGGACTAGCGGGGGAGATACGCAGTATTTT. Its protein is CASSPRTSGGDTQYF.

The chain carries TRBV2 and TRBJ2-3, with 8 bases matching TRBD2. The germline gives CDR1 SNHLY, CDR2 FYNNEI. The CDR3 is 17 amino acids. The trim removed 3 bases at V and 2 bases at J, leaving 10 bases unmatched. The CDR3 region has the DNA TGTGCCAGCAGTGATCCTCGGACTAGCCCCCCCACAGATACGCAGTATTTT. Translated: CASSDPRTSPPTDTQYF.